The sample holds many counts of the clone carrying this TCR beta chain. TCRdb fed the 5' RACE reads into MiXCR, producing one record per CDR3 protein. The repertoire holds approximately 350,000 distinct CDR3 sequences, with approximately 13% as singletons. This specimen comes from a study of identical twins. Germline values: CDR1 DFQATT, CDR2 SNEGSKA (reference sequence). The CDR3 loop spans 14 amino acids. Trimming left V 0 bases short and J 7 bases short, with 13 bases between. The same sample was also used in a study of yellow fever vaccine responses in identical twins.

The sample comprised CD8+ T cells sorted from blood. The receptor was isolated from a woman aged 18-35 years in good health. This chain links TRBV20-1 with TRBJ1-5; D uncertain. DNA for the CDR3: TGCAGTGCTAGAGATATGAGGGAGTCGCAGCCCCAGCATTTT. Translation: CSARDMRESQPQHF.